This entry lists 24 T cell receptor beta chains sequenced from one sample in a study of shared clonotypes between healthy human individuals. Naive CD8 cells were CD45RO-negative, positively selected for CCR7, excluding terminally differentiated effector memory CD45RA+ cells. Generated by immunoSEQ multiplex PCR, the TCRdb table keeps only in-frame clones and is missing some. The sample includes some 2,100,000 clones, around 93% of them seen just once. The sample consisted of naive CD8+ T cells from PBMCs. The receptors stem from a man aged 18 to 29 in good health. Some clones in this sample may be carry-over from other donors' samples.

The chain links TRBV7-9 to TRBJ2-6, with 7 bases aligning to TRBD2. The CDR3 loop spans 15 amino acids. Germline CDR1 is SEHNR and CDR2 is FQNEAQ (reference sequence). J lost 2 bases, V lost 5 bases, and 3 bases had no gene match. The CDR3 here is CASSARGAGANVLTF. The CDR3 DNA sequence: TGTGCCAGCAGCGCCCGGGGGGCTGGGGCCAACGTCCTGACTTTC.

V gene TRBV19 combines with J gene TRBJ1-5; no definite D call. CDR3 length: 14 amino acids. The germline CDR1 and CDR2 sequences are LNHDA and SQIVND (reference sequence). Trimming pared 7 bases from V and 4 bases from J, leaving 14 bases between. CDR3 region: CASKQLDGNQPQHF. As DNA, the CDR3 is TGTGCCAGTAAGCAATTAGACGGAAATCAGCCCCAGCATTTT.

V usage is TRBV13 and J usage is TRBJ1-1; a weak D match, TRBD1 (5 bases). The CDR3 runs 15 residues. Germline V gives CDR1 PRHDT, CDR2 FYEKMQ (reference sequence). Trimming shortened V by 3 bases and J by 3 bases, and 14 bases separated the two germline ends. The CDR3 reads CASSFGTEGYTEAFF. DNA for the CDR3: TGTGCCAGCAGCTTTGGGACGGAGGGATACACTGAAGCTTTCTTT.

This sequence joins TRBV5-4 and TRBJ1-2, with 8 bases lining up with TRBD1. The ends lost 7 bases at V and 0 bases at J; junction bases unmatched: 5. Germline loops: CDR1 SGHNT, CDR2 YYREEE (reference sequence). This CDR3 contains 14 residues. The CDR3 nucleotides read TGTGCCAGCGGAATGACAGGGGCTAACTATGGCTACACCTTC. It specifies CASGMTGANYGYTF.

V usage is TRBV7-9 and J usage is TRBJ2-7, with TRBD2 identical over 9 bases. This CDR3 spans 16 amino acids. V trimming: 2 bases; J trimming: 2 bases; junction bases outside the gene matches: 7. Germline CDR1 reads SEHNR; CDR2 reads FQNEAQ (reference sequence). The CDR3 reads CASSLSSTSGTYEQYF. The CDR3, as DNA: TGTGCCAGCAGCTTATCTTCGACTAGCGGTACCTACGAGCAGTACTTC.

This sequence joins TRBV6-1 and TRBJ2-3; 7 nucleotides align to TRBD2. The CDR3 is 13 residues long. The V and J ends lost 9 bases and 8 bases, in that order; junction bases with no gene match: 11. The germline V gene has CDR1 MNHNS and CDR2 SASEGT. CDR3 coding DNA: TGTGCCAGGAGCGGGTACCCGGGGGGTACGCAGTATTTT. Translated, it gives CARSGYPGGTQYF.

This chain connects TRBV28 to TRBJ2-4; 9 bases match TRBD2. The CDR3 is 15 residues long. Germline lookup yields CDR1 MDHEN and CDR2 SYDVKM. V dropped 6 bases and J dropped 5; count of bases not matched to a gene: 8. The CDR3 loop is CASSLGSGSENIQYF. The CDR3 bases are TGTGCCAGCAGCTTGGGTAGCGGGAGCGAAAACATTCAGTACTTC.

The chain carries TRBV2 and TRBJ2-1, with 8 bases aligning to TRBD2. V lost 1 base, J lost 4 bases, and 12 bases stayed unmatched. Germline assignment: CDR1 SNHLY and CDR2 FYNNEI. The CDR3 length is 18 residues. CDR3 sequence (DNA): TGTGCCAGCAGTGAAGGTCCTAGCGGGCAGGAACAGTACAATGAGCAGTTCTTC. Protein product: CASSEGPSGQEQYNEQFF.

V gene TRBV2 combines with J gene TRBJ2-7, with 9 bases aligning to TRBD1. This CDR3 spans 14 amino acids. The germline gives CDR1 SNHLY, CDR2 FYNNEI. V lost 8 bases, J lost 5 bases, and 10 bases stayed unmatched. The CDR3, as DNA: TGTGCCAGCTCAGAAGGCGACAGGGGGGACGAGCAGTACTTC. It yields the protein CASSEGDRGDEQYF.

The CDR3 region has the DNA TGTGCCAGCAGTTCCTCAATAGGGACAGCCTATTATCAGCCCCAGCATTTT. Translating it yields CASSSSIGTAYYQPQHF. V and J are TRBV27 and TRBJ1-5, with TRBD1 matching over 7 bases. The CDR3 covers 17 residues. J gave up 5 bases and V 4 bases, and 14 bases lay outside the gene matches. Looked up from germline, CDR1 is MNHEY and CDR2 is SMNVEV (reference sequence).

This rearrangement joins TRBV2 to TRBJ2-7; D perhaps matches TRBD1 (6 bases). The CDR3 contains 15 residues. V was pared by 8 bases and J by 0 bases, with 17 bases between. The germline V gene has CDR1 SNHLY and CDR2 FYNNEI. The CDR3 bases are TGTGCCAGCCTAATACAGGGCCCGAGCTCCTACGAGCAGTACTTC. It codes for CASLIQGPSSYEQYF.

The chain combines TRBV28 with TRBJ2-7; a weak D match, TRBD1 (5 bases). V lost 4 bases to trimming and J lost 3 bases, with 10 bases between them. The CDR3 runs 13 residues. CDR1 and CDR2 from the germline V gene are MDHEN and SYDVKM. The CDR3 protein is CASSWGTYYEQYF. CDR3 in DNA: TGTGCCAGCAGTTGGGGCACGTACTACGAGCAGTACTTC.

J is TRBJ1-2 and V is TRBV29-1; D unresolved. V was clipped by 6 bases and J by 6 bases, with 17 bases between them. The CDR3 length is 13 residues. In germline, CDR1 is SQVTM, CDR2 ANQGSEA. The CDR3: CSVPTSWANGYTF. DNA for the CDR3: TGCAGCGTGCCCACCTCATGGGCGAATGGCTACACCTTC. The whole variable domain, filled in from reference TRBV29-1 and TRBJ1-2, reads SAVISQKPSRDICQRGTSLTIQCQVDSQVTMMFWYRQQPGQSLTLIATANQGSEATYESGFVIDKFPISRPNLTFSTLTVSNMSPEDSSIYLCSVPTSWANGYTFGSGTRLTVV.

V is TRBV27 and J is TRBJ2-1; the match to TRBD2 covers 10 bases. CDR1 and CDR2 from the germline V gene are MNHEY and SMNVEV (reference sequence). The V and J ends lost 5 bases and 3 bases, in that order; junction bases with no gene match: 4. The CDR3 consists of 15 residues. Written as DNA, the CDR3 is TGTGCCAGCAGTCCGACTAGCGGGCACTACAATGAGCAGTTCTTC. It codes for CASSPTSGHYNEQFF.

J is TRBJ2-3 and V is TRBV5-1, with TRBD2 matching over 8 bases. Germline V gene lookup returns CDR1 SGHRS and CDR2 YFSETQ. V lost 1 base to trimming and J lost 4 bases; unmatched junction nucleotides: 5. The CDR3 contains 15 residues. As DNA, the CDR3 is TGCGCCAGCAGCTTGAGTAGCGGGATGGCAGATACGCAGTATTTT. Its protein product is CASSLSSGMADTQYF.

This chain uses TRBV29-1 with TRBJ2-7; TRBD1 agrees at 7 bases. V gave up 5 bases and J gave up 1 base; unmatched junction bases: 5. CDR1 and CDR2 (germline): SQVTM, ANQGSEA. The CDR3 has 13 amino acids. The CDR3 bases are TGCAGCGTTATGACAGGGCGTTCCTACGAGCAGTACTTC. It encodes CSVMTGRSYEQYF.

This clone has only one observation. The DNA of the CDR3 is TGTGCCAGTAGTATCGGACTAGCGCGGGAGACCCAGTACTTC. Residues: CASSIGLARETQYF. The rearrangement joins TRBV19 to TRBJ2-5, with 9 bases matching TRBD2. CDR1 LNHDA and CDR2 SQIVND come from the germline V gene (reference sequence). The CDR3 runs to 14 residues. V gave up 3 bases and J gave up 5 bases; unmatched junction bases: 4.

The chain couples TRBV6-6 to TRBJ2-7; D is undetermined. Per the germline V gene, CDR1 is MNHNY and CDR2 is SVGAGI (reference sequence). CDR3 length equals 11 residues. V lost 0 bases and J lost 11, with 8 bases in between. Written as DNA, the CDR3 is TGTGCCAGCAGTTACTCAGGGTTGGAGTACTTC. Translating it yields CASSYSGLEYF.

The CDR3 DNA reads as TGTGCCAGTAGTAGGGACTCAAGCACAGATACGCAGTATTTT. Its protein product is CASSRDSSTDTQYF. The chain employs TRBV19 and TRBJ2-3, with D maybe TRBD2 (6 bases). V was trimmed by 4 bases and J by 0 bases, leaving 8 bases between them. There are 14 residues in the CDR3. Germline V gene lookup returns CDR1 LNHDA and CDR2 SQIVND (reference sequence). The full variable domain, in which reference TRBV19 and TRBJ2-3 provide the parts outside the CDR3, is DGGITQSPKYLFRKEGQNVTLSCEQNLNHDAMYWYRQDPGQGLRLIYYSQIVNDFQKGDIAEGYSVSREKKESFPLTVTSAQKNPTAFYLCASSRDSSTDTQYFGPGTRLTVL.

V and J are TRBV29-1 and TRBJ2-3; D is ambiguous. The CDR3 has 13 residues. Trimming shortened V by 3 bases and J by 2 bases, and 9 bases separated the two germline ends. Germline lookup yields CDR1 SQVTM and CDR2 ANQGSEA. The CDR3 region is CSVDSRDTDTQYF. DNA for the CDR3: TGCAGCGTTGACTCTAGGGACACAGATACGCAGTATTTT.

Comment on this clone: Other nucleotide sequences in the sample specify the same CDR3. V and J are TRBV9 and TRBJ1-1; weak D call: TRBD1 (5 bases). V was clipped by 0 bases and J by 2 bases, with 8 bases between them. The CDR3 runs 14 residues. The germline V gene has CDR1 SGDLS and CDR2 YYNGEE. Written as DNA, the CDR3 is TGTGCCAGCAGCGTAGTACAGGCAAACACTGAAGCTTTCTTT. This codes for CASSVVQANTEAFF.

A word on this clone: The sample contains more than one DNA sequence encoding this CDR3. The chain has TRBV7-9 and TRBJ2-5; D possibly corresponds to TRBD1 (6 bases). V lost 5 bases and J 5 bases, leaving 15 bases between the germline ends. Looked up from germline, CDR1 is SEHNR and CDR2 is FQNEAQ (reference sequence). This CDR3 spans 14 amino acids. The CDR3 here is CASSPVGAGETQYF. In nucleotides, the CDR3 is TGTGCCAGCAGCCCAGTGGGGGCCGGGGAGACCCAGTACTTC.

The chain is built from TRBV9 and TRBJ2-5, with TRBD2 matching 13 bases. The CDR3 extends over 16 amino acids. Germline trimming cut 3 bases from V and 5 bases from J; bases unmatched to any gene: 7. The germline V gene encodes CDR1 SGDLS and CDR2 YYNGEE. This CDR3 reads CASSARLAGGWETQYF. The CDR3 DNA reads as TGTGCCAGCAGCGCGAGACTAGCGGGGGGATGGGAGACCCAGTACTTC.

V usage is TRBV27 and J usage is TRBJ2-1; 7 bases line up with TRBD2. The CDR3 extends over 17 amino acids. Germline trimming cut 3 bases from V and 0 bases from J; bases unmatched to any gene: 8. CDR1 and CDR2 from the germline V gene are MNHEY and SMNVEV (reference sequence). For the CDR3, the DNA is TGTGCCAGCAGTTTCTTGCGGGACTACGACTCCTACAATGAGCAGTTCTTC. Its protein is CASSFLRDYDSYNEQFF.